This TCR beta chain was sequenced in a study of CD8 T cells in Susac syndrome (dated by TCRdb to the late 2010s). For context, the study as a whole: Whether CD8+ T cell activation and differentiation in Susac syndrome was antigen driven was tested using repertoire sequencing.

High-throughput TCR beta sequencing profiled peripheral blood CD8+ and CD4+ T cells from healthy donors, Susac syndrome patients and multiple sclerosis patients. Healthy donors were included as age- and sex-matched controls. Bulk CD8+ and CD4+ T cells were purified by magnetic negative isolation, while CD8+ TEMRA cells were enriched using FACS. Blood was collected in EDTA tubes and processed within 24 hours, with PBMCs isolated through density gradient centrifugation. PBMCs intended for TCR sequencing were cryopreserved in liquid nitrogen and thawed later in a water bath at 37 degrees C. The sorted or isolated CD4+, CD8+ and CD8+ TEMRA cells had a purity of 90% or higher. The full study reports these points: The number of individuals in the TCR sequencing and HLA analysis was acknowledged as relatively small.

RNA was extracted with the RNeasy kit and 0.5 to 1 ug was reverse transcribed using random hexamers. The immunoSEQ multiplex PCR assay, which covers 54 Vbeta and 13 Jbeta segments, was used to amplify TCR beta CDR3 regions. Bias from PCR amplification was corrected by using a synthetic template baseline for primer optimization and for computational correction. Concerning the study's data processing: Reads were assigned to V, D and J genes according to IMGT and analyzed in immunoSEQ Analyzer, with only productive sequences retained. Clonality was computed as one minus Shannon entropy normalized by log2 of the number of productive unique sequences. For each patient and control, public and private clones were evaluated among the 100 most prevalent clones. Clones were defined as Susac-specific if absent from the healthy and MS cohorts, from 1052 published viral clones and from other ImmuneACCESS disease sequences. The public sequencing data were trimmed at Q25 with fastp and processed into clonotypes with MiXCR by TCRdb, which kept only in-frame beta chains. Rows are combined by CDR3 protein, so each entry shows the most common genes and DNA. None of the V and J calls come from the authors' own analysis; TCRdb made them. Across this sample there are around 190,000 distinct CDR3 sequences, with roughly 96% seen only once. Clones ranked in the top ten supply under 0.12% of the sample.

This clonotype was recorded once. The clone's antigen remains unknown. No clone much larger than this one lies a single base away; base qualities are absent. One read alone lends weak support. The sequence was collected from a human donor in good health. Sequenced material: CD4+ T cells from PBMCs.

The sequenced DNA is TGCAGTGCTAGAATGGGTCTAGCGGGGGGCTACAATGAGCAGTTCTTC. Translated, this is CSARMGLAGGYNEQFF. Recombination linked TRBV20-1 to TRBJ2-1, and 11 junction bases match TRBD2. V and J are trimmed by 2 bases and 3 bases, and the gene matches miss 6 bases of the junction. The cysteine opens and the phenylalanine closes a CDR3 of 16 amino acids. The only DNA kept is the CDR3, 48 bases in frame from the first base. According to the germline V gene (reference sequence), CDR1 reads DFQATT and CDR2 reads SNEGSKA.